This T cell receptor (beta chain) was observed in a study of cytomegalovirus exposure and HLA in healthy donors. About the research overall: The same platform was used for the roughly 120 validation repertoires as for the 650 to 800 first-cohort repertoires, as reported in a later analysis.

The CDR3 length is 13 residues. The germline V and J ends were trimmed by 4 bases and 0 bases, with 8 bases remaining between them. Germline CDR1 reads SGHDT; CDR2 reads YYEEEE. Profiled with immunoSEQ multiplex PCR; TCRdb holds only in-frame clones, not every one. The repertoire has over 45,000 clones, around 90% of them found once; the top ten carry more than 0.85%. Whole-study findings and limits: Rarity marked most TCR sequences, yet some public TCRs occurred in many donors.

About this clone: Antigen: not known.

The TCR originated in a man aged 18 to 29 in good health and CMV-seronegative. The chain uses TRBV5-6 and TRBJ2-7; D call uncertain. Sequenced: PBMCs. CDR3 loop: CASSPPSSYEQYF. As DNA, the CDR3 is TGTGCCAGCAGCCCCCCGTCCTCCTACGAGCAGTACTTC.